This is a list of T cell receptor beta chains from one sample in a study of cytomegalovirus exposure and HLA in healthy donors. Only in-frame clones appear in the TCRdb table, and some are missing; sequencing was by immunoSEQ multiplex PCR. The sample lists about 110,000 clones, just over 70% seen once, with roughly 0.79% in the top ten. The material sequenced was PBMCs. These receptors originate from a boy aged 5-17 years in good health and CMV-seronegative. Each CDR3 is given with its conserved first and last residue. A D gene is named only where the DNA matches it firmly. Where a row states a size, it is once, few, many or the class of an expanded clone; other rows omit it.

len	v_gene	d_gene	j_gene	abundance	CDR3aa	CDR3nt
14	TRBV5-8	NA	TRBJ1-1	NA	CASSRGRGDTEAFF	TGTGCCAGCAGCCGGGGACGGGGGGACACTGAAGCTTTCTTT
16	TRBV2	NA	TRBJ2-3	NA	CASSTDGGASTDTQYF	TGTGCCAGCAGTACCGACGGCGGGGCAAGCACAGATACGCAGTATTTT
13	TRBV10-3	NA	TRBJ2-5	few	CAISDPAGETQYF	TGTGCCATCAGTGATCCAGCGGGAGAGACCCAGTACTTC
15	TRBV6-5	TRBD1	TRBJ1-6	once	CASSRTGGSGSPLHF	TGTGCCAGCAGCCGGACAGGGGGTAGCGGTTCACCCCTCCACTTT
14	TRBV5-1	TRBD1	TRBJ2-1	NA	CASSAGTGAGEQFF	TGCGCCAGCAGCGCAGGGACAGGGGCCGGTGAGCAGTTCTTC
14	TRBV6-5	NA	TRBJ2-1	NA	CASSYGGSYNEQFF	TGTGCCAGCAGTTACGGGGGGTCCTACAATGAGCAGTTCTTC
14	TRBV2	TRBD1	TRBJ1-4	NA	CASTGTGGPRKLFF	TGTGCCAGTACCGGGACAGGGGGCCCCCGAAAACTGTTTTTT
10	TRBV12-5	TRBD2	TRBJ2-7	NA	CASGGEGQYF	TGTGCTAGTGGGGGGGAGGGGCAGTACTTC
15	TRBV6-6	NA	TRBJ1-5	few	CASRQPQGGNQPQHF	TGTGCCAGCAGGCAACCACAGGGAGGCAATCAGCCCCAGCATTTT
14	TRBV7-9	TRBD1	TRBJ1-1	NA	CASSGRQGAPEAFF	TGTGCCAGCAGCGGACGACAGGGGGCACCTGAAGCTTTCTTT
13	TRBV9	TRBD1	TRBJ2-5	NA	CASSGRGLETQYF	TGTGCCAGCAGCGGAAGGGGGCTAGAGACCCAGTACTTC
15	TRBV27	TRBD1	TRBJ2-5	NA	CASSRDSLVREAQYF	TGTGCCAGCAGTCGGGACAGCCTCGTAAGAGAGGCCCAGTACTTC